This TCR beta chain was recovered during a study of blood T cell repertoires in COVID-19. Background on the study: Acute-phase and convalescent COVID-19 samples originated in the United States, Italy and Spain.

Authors' processing steps: For nucleated cells, counts were estimated from reference gene primer amplification. Profiled with immunoSEQ multiplex PCR; TCRdb holds only in-frame clones, not every one. The V and J calls and clone size were taken over from that table, and D and trimming were inferred from the DNA. The table lists around 300,000 clones, 75% to 90% of them singletons, with roughly 2.1% in the top ten. This TCR came from a man aged 50-60 years with acute or convalescent COVID-19. The sample consisted of peripheral blood.

The CDR3 loop reads CASSQGGRNEKLFF. The CDR3 nucleotides are TGTGCCAGCTCCCAGGGGGGCAGGAATGAAAAACTGTTTTTT. The genes are TRBV18 and TRBJ1-4; 7 bases map to TRBD1. Germline assignment: CDR1 KGHSH and CDR2 LQKENI. This CDR3 comprises 14 residues. V trimming: 6 bases; J trimming: 5 bases; junction bases outside the gene matches: 6. Complete variable domain (other parts from reference TRBV18 and TRBJ1-4): NAGVMQNPRHLVRRRGQEARLRCSPMKGHSHVYWYRQLPEEGLKFMVYLQKENIIDESGMPKERFSAEFPKEGPSILRIQQVVRGDSAAYFCASSQGGRNEKLFFGSGTQLSVL.